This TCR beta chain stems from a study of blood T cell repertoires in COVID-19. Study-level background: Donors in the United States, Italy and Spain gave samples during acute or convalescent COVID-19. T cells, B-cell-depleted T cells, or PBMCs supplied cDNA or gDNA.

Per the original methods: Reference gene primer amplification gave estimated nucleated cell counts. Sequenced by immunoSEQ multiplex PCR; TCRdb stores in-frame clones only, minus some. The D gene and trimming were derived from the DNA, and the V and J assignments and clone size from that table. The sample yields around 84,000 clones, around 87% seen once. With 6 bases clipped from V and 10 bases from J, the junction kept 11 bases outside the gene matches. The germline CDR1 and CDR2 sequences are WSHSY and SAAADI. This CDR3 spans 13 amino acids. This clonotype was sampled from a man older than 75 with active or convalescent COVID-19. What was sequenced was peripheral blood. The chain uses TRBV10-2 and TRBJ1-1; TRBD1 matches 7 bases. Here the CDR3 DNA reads TGCGCCAGCAGGGACCGGGAGGGACAGCCAGCTTTCTTT. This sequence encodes CASRDREGQPAFF.